This T cell receptor (beta chain) was identified during a study of identical twins. Template switching added a universal primer binding site, and final cDNA carried unique molecular identifiers. In TCRdb, the 5' RACE reads were re-called with MiXCR into one record per CDR3 protein. The sample yields 550,000 to 800,000 distinct CDR3 sequences, 7.1% seen once. To note about this clonotype: The antigen remains unidentified.

Healthy Caucasian individuals made up all the donors. Findings and limits, study-wide: Low generation-probability sequences were in excess among twin-shared out-of-frame alpha sequences.

The data were also submitted as part of a second study, on yellow fever vaccine responses in identical twins.

The receptor's source is a woman in her late teens or twenties in good health. The specimen was PBMCs.

Written as DNA, the CDR3 is TGCGCCAGCAGCCGGACGGAAGGGACCGGGGAGCTGTTTTTT. It yields the protein CASSRTEGTGELFF. This chain connects TRBV4-1 to TRBJ2-2; D ambiguous. Germline-derived CDR1 and CDR2 are MGHRA and YSYEKL. The CDR3 is made up of 14 amino acids. V dropped 4 bases and J dropped 5 bases, with 11 bases sitting between them.